These 22 T cell receptor beta chains share one sample of origin, sequenced in a study of blood T cell repertoires in COVID-19. TCRdb keeps only in-frame clones here, not all; method: immunoSEQ multiplex PCR. Of around 250,000 clones in the sample, over 65% were seen once. The source material was peripheral blood. These receptors were obtained from a man between 60 and 75 years old who had recovered from COVID-19.

This chain joins TRBV5-5 and TRBJ1-5, with D possibly TRBD1 on 6 matching bases. The CDR3 runs to 17 residues. The V end lost 0 bases, the J end lost 4 bases, and 17 bases lay between the germline ends. Germline V gene lookup returns CDR1 SGHKS and CDR2 YYEKEE (reference sequence). The CDR3 region is CASSLGEGGRINQPQHF. The CDR3 DNA reads TGTGCCAGCAGCTTGGGTGAAGGGGGACGGATAAATCAGCCCCAGCATTTT.

The V and J genes are TRBV3-1 (or the pseudogene TRBV3-2) and TRBJ1-1, with 12 bases that match TRBD1. The CDR3 runs to 16 residues. Trimming at V came to 4 bases and at J to 3 bases, leaving 6 bases not matched to a gene. Germline lookup yields CDR1 LGHDT and CDR2 YNNKEL (reference sequence). Here the CDR3 reads CASSPGDRGRYTEAFF. CDR3 DNA: TGTGCCAGCAGCCCAGGGGACAGGGGGCGGTACACTGAAGCTTTCTTT.

J is TRBJ2-2 and V is TRBV7-9; no clear D gene. CDR1 and CDR2 (germline): SEHNR, FQNEAQ (reference sequence). V dropped 0 bases and J dropped 7 bases, with 6 bases sitting between them. The CDR3 length is 13 residues. CDR3 sequence (DNA): TGTGCCAGCAGCTTAGCTTACAGCGGGGAGCTGTTTTTT. Translated: CASSLAYSGELFF.

V is TRBV12-2 and J is TRBJ2-1; the tabulated D call, TRBD2, remains unverified against the DNA. TRBV12-2 is a documented pseudogene. The CDR3 is 18 residues long. Written as DNA, the CDR3 is TGTGCAAGTCGCTTCCCCGGGACTAGCGGGATGCCCTACAATGAGCAGTTCTTC. As protein: CASRFPGTSGMPYNEQFF.

The rearrangement uses TRBV11-2 and TRBJ1-2; the match to TRBD1 covers 7 bases. The CDR3 has 13 residues. Germline values: CDR1 SGHAT, CDR2 FQNNGV. The junction had 3 bases not matched to a gene; V was cut back by 6 bases and J by 2 bases. CDR3 sequence: CASSRTGNYGYTF. The CDR3 DNA is TGTGCCAGCAGTCGGACAGGAAACTATGGCTACACCTTC.

The rearrangement links TRBV4-1 to TRBJ1-5; 8 nucleotides match TRBD1. Germline V gene sequence: CDR1 MGHRA, CDR2 YSYEKL. V was pared by 3 bases and J by 2 bases, with 6 bases of the junction left unmatched. The CDR3 is 16 residues long. CDR3: CASSQDSGQGNQPQHF. In DNA form, the CDR3 reads TGCGCCAGCAGCCAGGATTCGGGACAGGGCAATCAGCCCCAGCATTTT.

The rearrangement uses TRBV27 and TRBJ1-5, with D perhaps matching TRBD1 (5 bases). Trimming left V 3 bases short and J 6 bases short, with 18 bases between. This CDR3 is 16 amino acids long. Germline values: CDR1 MNHEY, CDR2 SMNVEV (reference sequence). The CDR3 DNA reads as TGTGCCAGCAGTTTTGCCCGGTGGGGGGAAATTCAGCCCCAGCATTTT. Translation: CASSFARWGEIQPQHF.

CDR3 in amino acids: CASSLAGASGRYNEQFF. The CDR3 DNA reads as TGTGCCAGCAGCTTGGCTGGGGCTAGCGGACGGTACAATGAGCAGTTCTTC. The V and J genes are TRBV5-4 and TRBJ2-1; TRBD2 matches at 7 bases. The ends lost 0 bases at V and 4 bases at J; junction bases unmatched: 10. The CDR3 contains 17 residues. Looked up from germline, CDR1 is SGHNT and CDR2 is YYREEE (reference sequence).

This clone has only one observation. The CDR3 loop reads CASSQDLPTSGTDTQYF. CDR3 nucleotide sequence: TGTGCCAGCAGCCAAGATCTGCCAACTAGCGGTACAGATACGCAGTATTTT. The genes are TRBV14 and TRBJ2-3, with 8 bases matching TRBD2. The junction had 8 bases not matched to a gene; V was cut back by 0 bases and J by 3 bases. Germline loops: CDR1 SGHDN, CDR2 FVKESK. CDR3 length: 17 residues.

The rearrangement joins TRBV3-1 (or the pseudogene TRBV3-2) to TRBJ1-2; 7 positions agree with TRBD1. Germline V gene lookup returns CDR1 LGHDT and CDR2 YNNKEL (reference sequence). CDR3 size: 14 residues. Losses at the gene ends were 0 bases for V and 7 bases for J; bases not matched to a gene: 5. In DNA form, the CDR3 reads TGTGCCAGCAGCCAAGATGGCAGGGGGGCTGGCTACACCTTC. Protein sequence: CASSQDGRGAGYTF.

CDR3 region: CAWSYGQGALSGANVLTF. CDR3 DNA sequence: TGTGCCTGGAGTTATGGTCAGGGGGCGCTTTCTGGGGCCAACGTCCTGACTTTC. The chain couples TRBV30 to TRBJ2-6; 8 bases map to TRBD1. Looked up from germline, CDR1 is GTSNPN and CDR2 is SVGIG (reference sequence). The J segment lost 1 base and the V segment lost 2 bases, leaving 10 bases of the junction unmatched. This CDR3 is 18 amino acids long.

V usage is TRBV7-6 and J usage is TRBJ2-2; TRBD1 matches at 7 bases. The trim removed 5 bases at V and 6 bases at J, leaving 9 bases unmatched. Germline assignment: CDR1 SGHVS and CDR2 FNYEAQ. This CDR3 has 15 residues. The CDR3 loop is CASSPRQGVAGELFF. CDR3 DNA sequence: TGTGCCAGCAGCCCCCGACAGGGTGTAGCCGGGGAGCTGTTTTTT. Full variable domain (outside the CDR3, taken from reference TRBV7-6 and TRBJ2-2): GAGVSQSPRYKVTKRGQDVALRCDPISGHVSLYWYRQALGQGPEFLTYFNYEAQQDKSGLPNDRFSAERPEGSISTLTIQRTEQRDSAMYRCASSPRQGVAGELFFGEGSRLTVL.

The genes are TRBV7-9 and TRBJ2-1, with TRBD2 identical over 10 bases. The CDR3 is 15 amino acids. Per germline, CDR1 SEHNR and CDR2 FQNEAQ (reference sequence). Trimming removed 4 bases from V and 8 bases from J; junction bases left unmatched: 8. The chain's CDR3 is CASSSTSGNGDEQFF. The CDR3 coding sequence is TGTGCCAGCAGCTCCACTAGCGGGAATGGGGATGAGCAGTTCTTC.

V and J are TRBV7-6 and TRBJ2-7, with 10 bases fitting TRBD2. From germline, CDR1 is SGHVS and CDR2 FNYEAQ. The CDR3 contains 16 residues. Unmatched junction bases numbered 8, after V lost 5 bases and J lost 1 base. As DNA, the CDR3 is TGTGCCAGCAGCAGATCCGGGACTAGCGAATCCTACGAGCAGTACTTC. Its protein is CASSRSGTSESYEQYF.

V gene TRBV4-1 combines with J gene TRBJ1-5; 10 nucleotides match TRBD1. This CDR3 has 15 residues. Trimming at V came to 1 base and at J to 5 bases, leaving 2 bases not matched to a gene. The germline gives CDR1 MGHRA, CDR2 YSYEKL. In nucleotides, the CDR3 is TGCGCCAGCAGCCAAGGGACAGGGGGAGATCAGCCCCAGCATTTT. It is translated as CASSQGTGGDQPQHF.

The gene calls are TRBV28 and TRBJ2-5; D might be TRBD2 (6 bases). The V end was cut by 6 bases, the J end by 7 bases, with 15 bases between. This CDR3 comprises 13 residues. Germline V CDR1 and CDR2: MDHEN, SYDVKM. Written as DNA, the CDR3 is TGTGCCAGCAGCCCGGGACTTTGGGGGACCCAGTACTTC. Amino acids: CASSPGLWGTQYF.

This clone has more than one count but fewer than ten. The chain employs TRBV2 and TRBJ2-7; D unresolved. The CDR3 spans 11 residues. Germline V gives CDR1 SNHLY, CDR2 FYNNEI. The germline V and J ends were trimmed by 6 bases and 2 bases, with 5 bases remaining between them. This CDR3 reads CASRGAYEQYF. The CDR3 nucleotides read TGTGCCAGCAGAGGAGCCTACGAGCAGTACTTC.

This chain uses TRBV11-2 with TRBJ2-7; 9 bases fit TRBD1. The junction had 8 bases not matched to a gene; V was cut back by 8 bases and J by 3 bases. Germline loops: CDR1 SGHAT, CDR2 FQNNGV. The CDR3 totals 14 residues. The CDR3 nucleotides are TGTGCCAGCCAGCCCGGGACAGGGCTCTACGAGCAGTACTTC. As protein: CASQPGTGLYEQYF.

The rearrangement joins TRBV29-1 to TRBJ2-1; 10 bases fit TRBD2. V dropped 4 bases and J dropped 1; count of bases not matched to a gene: 1. The CDR3 contains 14 residues. Germline V lookup: CDR1 SQVTM, CDR2 ANQGSEA. DNA for the CDR3: TGCAGCGTTGTGACTAGCGGGTCCTACAATGAGCAGTTCTTC. Protein: CSVVTSGSYNEQFF.

The chain carries TRBV18 and TRBJ2-3; 8 positions match TRBD2. The V segment lost 0 bases and the J segment 1 base; nucleotides outside the gene matches: 3. Germline V gene data show CDR1 as KGHSH and CDR2 as LQKENI. This CDR3 spans 16 amino acids. The CDR3 spells CASSPPLTSGTDTQYF. Written as DNA, the CDR3 is TGTGCCAGCTCACCACCGTTGACTAGCGGCACAGATACGCAGTATTTT.

Only one count was recorded for this clone. The chain couples TRBV5-8 to TRBJ2-7, with 9 bases lining up with TRBD1. Germline values: CDR1 SGHTS, CDR2 YDEGEE. This CDR3 has 15 amino acids. J lost 3 bases, V lost 4 bases, and 8 bases had no gene match. The DNA of the CDR3 is TGTGCCAGCAGCCCCCGTCCGGGACAGGGCTACGAGCAGTACTTC. It yields the protein CASSPRPGQGYEQYF.

CDR3 coding DNA: TGTGCCAGCAGCCCACGGACTAGCGGGGGGGTAGAAAATGAGCAGTTCTTC. Amino acids: CASSPRTSGGVENEQFF. This chain joins TRBV9 and TRBJ2-1; TRBD2 matches at 15 bases. The V segment lost 4 bases and the J segment 7 bases; nucleotides outside the gene matches: 9. The CDR3 runs to 17 residues. Germline V gene sequence: CDR1 SGDLS, CDR2 YYNGEE.